Each of the 14 T cell receptor beta chains below was sequenced from the same sample in a study of CD8 T cells in Susac syndrome. Random hexamers primed reverse transcription of about 0.5 to 1 ug RNA. TCRdb reprocessed the immunoSEQ multiplex PCR reads with MiXCR, giving one entry per CDR3 protein. The table has some 120,000 distinct CDR3 sequences, 90% to 95% seen once; the top ten hold around 0.12%. Sequenced material: CD4+ T cells from PBMCs. Receptors originate from a human donor with multiple sclerosis.

V gene TRBV7-9 combines with J gene TRBJ1-3; D call uncertain. CDR1 is SEHNR, CDR2 FQNEAQ, per germline (reference sequence). The V end was cut by 0 bases, the J end by 8 bases, with 5 bases between. This CDR3 comprises 12 residues. The CDR3: CASSLAPDTIYF. CDR3 sequence (DNA): TGTGCCAGCAGCTTAGCGCCAGACACCATATATTTT.

CDR3 residues: CASSQDGSYTGELFF. In nucleotides, the CDR3 is TGCGCCAGCAGCCAAGATGGGAGCTACACCGGGGAGCTGTTTTTT. The genes are TRBV4-3 and TRBJ2-2; maybe TRBD2 (5 bases). Trimming removed 0 bases at V and 3 bases at J, with 8 bases between. Germline assignment: CDR1 LGHNA and CDR2 YSLEER. This CDR3 comprises 15 residues.

This clonotype showed up just a few times. V gene TRBV12-3 or TRBV12-4 combines with J gene TRBJ2-5; TRBD2 aligns across 8 bases. J lost 3 bases, V lost 6 bases, and 12 bases had no gene match. CDR3 length equals 16 residues. CDR3 in DNA: TGTGCCAGCAGCCCGGGACTAGGGGATCCCGAAGAGACCCAGTACTTC. Its protein product is CASSPGLGDPEETQYF.

The V and J genes are TRBV4-2 and TRBJ1-5, with TRBD1 identical over 7 bases. CDR1 and CDR2 from the germline V gene are LGHNA and YNFKEQ. Germline trimming cut 6 bases from V and 6 bases from J; bases unmatched to any gene: 11. This CDR3 has 15 amino acids. For the CDR3, the DNA is TGTGCCAGCAGTCGTGACAGGGCTGAAAGTCAGCCCCAGCATTTT. Residues: CASSRDRAESQPQHF.

This clonotype was observed a single time. The J gene is TRBJ2-7, the V gene TRBV3-1; unclear D gene. The V gene's germline CDR1 is LGHDT and CDR2 YNNKEL (reference sequence). The CDR3 has 14 residues. V was pared by 3 bases and J by 0 bases, with 9 bases between. The CDR3 DNA follows: TGTGCCAGCAGCCAGGGCTATAGCTCCTACGAGCAGTACTTC. Translating it yields CASSQGYSSYEQYF.

This chain joins TRBV5-4 and TRBJ2-3, with D hard to call. Germline V gives CDR1 SGHNT, CDR2 YYREEE (reference sequence). The CDR3 has 13 residues. V dropped 4 bases and J dropped 2 bases, with 8 bases sitting between them. The CDR3 DNA reads as TGTGCCAGCAGCGGAGCAGCCACAGATACGCAGTATTTT. Translation gives CASSGAATDTQYF.

J is TRBJ1-5 and V is TRBV4-1, with a possible D match to TRBD1 (5 bases). Between the trimmed V and J ends, which lost 1 base and 5 bases, there was a span of 15 bases. The CDR3 has 16 residues. Germline V gene data show CDR1 as MGHRA and CDR2 as YSYEKL. In DNA, the CDR3 is TGCGCCAGCAGCCAAGTGGGGGACTTCGGATATCAGCCCCAGCATTTT. Protein sequence: CASSQVGDFGYQPQHF.

The J gene is TRBJ2-7, the V gene TRBV3-1; 8 positions match TRBD2. This CDR3 is 13 amino acids long. The germline gives CDR1 LGHDT, CDR2 YNNKEL (reference sequence). Trimming cost V 9 bases and J 3 bases; bases outside gene matches: 7. CDR3 bases: TGTGCCAGTCCGGGACTAGGGGTCTACGAGCAGTACTTC. It encodes CASPGLGVYEQYF.

The chain combines TRBV30 with TRBJ1-4, with 7 bases fitting TRBD1. Germline assignment: CDR1 GTSNPN and CDR2 SVGIG (reference sequence). J lost 7 bases, V lost 7 bases, and 9 bases had no gene match. This CDR3 is 13 amino acids long. DNA for the CDR3: TGTGCCTACTCTTACACAGGGGCTGAAAAACTGTTTTTT. Its protein product is CAYSYTGAEKLFF.

The gene calls are TRBV30 and TRBJ1-1; D uncertain. Germline V gene lookup returns CDR1 GTSNPN and CDR2 SVGIG (reference sequence). Trimming removed 4 bases from V and 4 bases from J, with 16 bases in between. The CDR3 is made up of 14 amino acids. CDR3: CAWILGLSVTEAFF. CDR3 DNA: TGTGCCTGGATTCTCGGCCTCTCGGTCACTGAAGCTTTCTTT.

The chain joins TRBV6-2 or TRBV6-3 to TRBJ1-1; D possibly corresponds to TRBD1 (6 bases). Trimming pared 8 bases from V and 8 bases from J, leaving 24 bases between. Germline loops: CDR1 MNHEY, CDR2 SVGEGT. CDR3 length equals 15 residues. The CDR3 here is CASASGGAGKLEAFF. DNA for the CDR3: TGTGCCAGCGCCTCTGGGGGCGCAGGTAAGTTGGAAGCTTTCTTT.

This rearrangement joins TRBV15 to TRBJ2-1; 13 bases map to TRBD2. The CDR3 runs 18 residues. Looked up from germline, CDR1 is LNHNV and CDR2 is YYDKDF (reference sequence). V shed 0 bases, J shed 5 bases, and the junction held 7 bases outside the gene matches. Written as DNA, the CDR3 is TGTGCCACCAGCAGAGAGGCCCCCGGGACTAGCGGGAACAATGAGCAGTTCTTC. Translating it yields CATSREAPGTSGNNEQFF.

The chain uses TRBV9 and TRBJ2-5; 11 bases are a match to TRBD2. This CDR3 has 16 residues. The germline CDR1 and CDR2 sequences are SGDLS and YYNGEE. J lost 4 bases, V lost 5 bases, and 10 bases had no gene match. This CDR3 is CASSATVAGGRETQYF. The CDR3 bases are TGTGCCAGCAGTGCGACGGTAGCGGGGGGGCGAGAGACCCAGTACTTC.

This chain links TRBV30 with TRBJ1-3; no clear D. Between the trimmed V and J ends, which lost 3 bases and 2 bases, there was a span of 8 bases. The germline CDR1 and CDR2 sequences are GTSNPN and SVGIG (reference sequence). The CDR3 has 13 residues. CDR3 amino acids: CAWRPEPGNTIYF. For the CDR3, the DNA is TGTGCCTGGAGACCGGAGCCTGGAAACACCATATATTTT.